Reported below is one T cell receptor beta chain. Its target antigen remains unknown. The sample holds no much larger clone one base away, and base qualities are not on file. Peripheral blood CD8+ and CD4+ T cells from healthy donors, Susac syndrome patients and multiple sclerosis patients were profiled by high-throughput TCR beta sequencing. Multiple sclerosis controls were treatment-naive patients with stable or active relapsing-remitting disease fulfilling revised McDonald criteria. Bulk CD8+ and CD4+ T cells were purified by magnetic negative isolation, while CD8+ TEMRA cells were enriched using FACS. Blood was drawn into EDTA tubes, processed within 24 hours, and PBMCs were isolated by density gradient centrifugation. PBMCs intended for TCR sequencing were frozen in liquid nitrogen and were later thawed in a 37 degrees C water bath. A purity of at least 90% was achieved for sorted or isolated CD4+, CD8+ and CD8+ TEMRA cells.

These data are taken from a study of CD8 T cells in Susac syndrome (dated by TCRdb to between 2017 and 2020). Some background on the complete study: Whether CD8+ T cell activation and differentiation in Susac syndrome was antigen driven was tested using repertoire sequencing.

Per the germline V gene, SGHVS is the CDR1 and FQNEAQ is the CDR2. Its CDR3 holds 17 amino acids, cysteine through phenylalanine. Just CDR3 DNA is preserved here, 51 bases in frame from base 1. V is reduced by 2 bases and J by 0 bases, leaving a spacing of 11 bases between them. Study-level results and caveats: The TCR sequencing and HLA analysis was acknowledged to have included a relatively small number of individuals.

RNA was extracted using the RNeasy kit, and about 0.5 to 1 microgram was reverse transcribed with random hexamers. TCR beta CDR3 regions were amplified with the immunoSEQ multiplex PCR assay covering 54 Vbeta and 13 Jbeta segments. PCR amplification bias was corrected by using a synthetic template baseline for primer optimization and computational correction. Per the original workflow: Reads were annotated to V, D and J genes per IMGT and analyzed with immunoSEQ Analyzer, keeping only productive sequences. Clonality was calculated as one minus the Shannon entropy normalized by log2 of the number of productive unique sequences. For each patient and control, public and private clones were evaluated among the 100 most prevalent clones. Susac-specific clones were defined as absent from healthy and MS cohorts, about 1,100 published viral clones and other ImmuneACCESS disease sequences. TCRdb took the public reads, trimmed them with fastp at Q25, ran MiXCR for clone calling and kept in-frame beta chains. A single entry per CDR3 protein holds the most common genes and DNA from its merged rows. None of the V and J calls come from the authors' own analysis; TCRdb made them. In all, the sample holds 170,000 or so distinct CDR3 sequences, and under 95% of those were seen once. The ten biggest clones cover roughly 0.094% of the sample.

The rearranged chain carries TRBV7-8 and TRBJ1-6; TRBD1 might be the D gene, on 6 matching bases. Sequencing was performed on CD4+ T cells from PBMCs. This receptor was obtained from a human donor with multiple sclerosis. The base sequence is TGTGCCAGCAGCTTACCGGGACAAAGCTCCTATAATTCACCCCTCCACTTT. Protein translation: CASSLPGQSSYNSPLHF.